One and the same sample provided the 24 T cell receptor beta chains below, sequenced in a study of blood T cell repertoires in COVID-19. TCRdb keeps only in-frame clones here, not all; method: immunoSEQ multiplex PCR. Altogether 250,000 to 350,000 clones are present, 90% being singletons, with the ten largest covering 2.5% to 3.5%. Sequenced: peripheral blood. The receptors come from a woman in her 30s with COVID-19, enrolled during active disease.

The V gene is TRBV24-1, the J gene TRBJ1-1; D is uncertain. V was cut by 6 bases and J by 4 bases, with 5 bases left in between. Germline V gives CDR1 KGHDR, CDR2 SFDVKD. The CDR3 is 11 residues long. The CDR3 DNA follows: TGTGCCACCAGTTCAGGCACTGAAGCTTTCTTT. Its protein is CATSSGTEAFF.

The J gene is TRBJ1-1, the V gene TRBV30, with 8 bases lining up with TRBD1. J gave up 7 bases and V 4 bases, and 5 bases lay outside the gene matches. The CDR3 runs 12 residues. The V gene's germline CDR1 is GTSNPN and CDR2 SVGIG (reference sequence). The CDR3 protein is CAWIRGQVEAFF. In DNA, the CDR3 is TGTGCCTGGATCAGGGGGCAGGTTGAAGCTTTCTTT.

J is TRBJ1-5 and V is TRBV12-3 or TRBV12-4; a weak D match, TRBD1 (5 bases). This CDR3 comprises 13 residues. Deletions cut 4 bases from V and 4 bases from J, with 8 bases between. This chain's CDR3 is CASSSRVNQPQHF. In nucleotides, the CDR3 is TGTGCCAGCAGTTCCAGGGTGAATCAGCCCCAGCATTTT.

The DNA of the CDR3 is TGTGCCAGCAGTGACCGGGACACTTTTAACTATGGCTACACCTTC. Encoded protein: CASSDRDTFNYGYTF. The chain is built from TRBV6-1 and TRBJ1-2, with D possibly being TRBD1 (6 bases). Germline lookup yields CDR1 MNHNS and CDR2 SASEGT. With 3 bases removed from V and 1 base from J, the gap between germline ends came to 12 bases. The CDR3 has 15 amino acids.

The V and J genes are TRBV30 and TRBJ2-3; 8 bases fit TRBD2. This CDR3 has 16 residues. V dropped 2 bases and J dropped 3; count of bases not matched to a gene: 10. Germline CDR1 reads GTSNPN; CDR2 reads SVGIG (reference sequence). The CDR3 reads CAWSTGTRTETDTQYF. DNA for the CDR3: TGTGCCTGGAGTACCGGGACTAGGACGGAAACAGATACGCAGTATTTT.

The V call is TRBV6-6, the J call TRBJ2-1; TRBD2 agrees at 10 bases. In germline, CDR1 is MNHNY, CDR2 SVGAGI (reference sequence). V trimming: 5 bases; J trimming: 0 bases; junction bases outside the gene matches: 7. CDR3 length: 17 residues. The CDR3 region has the DNA TGTGCCAGCAGTCCCGGACTAGCGGAGTACTCCTACAATGAGCAGTTCTTC. This encodes CASSPGLAEYSYNEQFF.

The chain has TRBV6-1 and TRBJ2-1; 9 nucleotides match TRBD1. The germline gives CDR1 MNHNS, CDR2 SASEGT. J lost 7 bases, V lost 1 base, and 8 bases had no gene match. This CDR3 comprises 16 residues. CDR3 in DNA: TGTGCCAGCAGTGAAGACCCGGGACAGGGTTGGAATGAGCAGTTCTTC. Translated, it gives CASSEDPGQGWNEQFF.

This chain links TRBV5-5 with TRBJ1-5, with 7 bases aligning to TRBD1. CDR3 length: 17 residues. In germline, CDR1 is SGHKS, CDR2 YYEKEE (reference sequence). The J segment lost 0 bases and the V segment lost 3 bases, leaving 9 bases of the junction unmatched. This CDR3 is CASSWGQTFYSNQPQHF. For the CDR3, the DNA is TGTGCCAGCAGCTGGGGACAGACCTTTTATAGCAATCAGCCCCAGCATTTT.

The gene calls are TRBV10-1 and TRBJ2-7, with TRBD1 matching 9 bases. The trim removed 0 bases at V and 5 bases at J, leaving 11 bases unmatched. CDR1 WNHNN and CDR2 SYGVQD come from the germline V gene (reference sequence). The CDR3 is 17 residues long. The CDR3 DNA sequence: TGCGCCAGCAGTGAGTCGGGGACTCGGACAGGGGAGGACGAGCAGTACTTC. Protein: CASSESGTRTGEDEQYF.

V and J are TRBV4-1 and TRBJ2-7, with TRBD2 matching over 11 bases. The germline CDR1 and CDR2 sequences are MGHRA and YSYEKL. With 4 bases clipped from V and 2 bases from J, the junction kept 10 bases outside the gene matches. This CDR3 spans 17 amino acids. The CDR3 sequence: CASSPLAGGRIAYEQYF. In DNA form, the CDR3 reads TGCGCCAGCAGCCCTTTAGCGGGAGGGCGCATCGCCTACGAGCAGTACTTC.

CDR3 nucleotides: TGTGCCTGGAGTGTACGGTTCTACGAGCAGTACTTC. As protein: CAWSVRFYEQYF. The chain carries TRBV30 and TRBJ2-7; no reliable D call. CDR1 GTSNPN and CDR2 SVGIG come from the germline V gene (reference sequence). CDR3 length: 12 amino acids. V gave up 0 bases and J gave up 3 bases, with 6 bases separating them.

For the CDR3, the DNA is TGCGCCAGCAGCTTGGACTTTTTCTCTGGAAACACCATATATTTT. Translating it yields CASSLDFFSGNTIYF. The V gene is TRBV5-1, the J gene TRBJ1-3; D is unclear. CDR3 length: 15 amino acids. Germline V lookup: CDR1 SGHRS, CDR2 YFSETQ. The germline V and J ends were trimmed by 0 bases and 0 bases, with 7 bases remaining between them.

The V gene is TRBV5-1, the J gene TRBJ2-7; 9 positions agree with TRBD2. Unmatched junction bases numbered 14, after V lost 0 bases and J lost 7 bases. The CDR3 length is 17 residues. Germline V gene lookup returns CDR1 SGHRS and CDR2 YFSETQ. CDR3 loop: CASSLAQGGSGSGEQYF. CDR3 nucleotide sequence: TGCGCCAGCAGCTTGGCCCAGGGAGGTAGCGGGAGTGGAGAGCAGTACTTC.

The rearrangement uses TRBV7-9 and TRBJ2-2, with 9 bases lining up with TRBD1. CDR3 size: 16 residues. In germline, CDR1 is SEHNR, CDR2 FQNEAQ (reference sequence). With V trimmed by 1 base and J by 6 bases, 6 bases remained unmatched. CDR3 protein: CASSLVGTGTPGELFF. The CDR3 bases are TGTGCCAGCAGCTTAGTGGGGACAGGGACCCCCGGGGAGCTGTTTTTT. The whole variable domain, filled in from reference TRBV7-9 and TRBJ2-2, reads DTGVSQNPRHKITKRGQNVTFRCDPISEHNRLYWYRQTLGQGPEFLTYFQNEAQLEKSRLLSDRFSAERPKGSFSTLEIQRTEQGDSAMYLCASSLVGTGTPGELFFGEGSRLTVL.

The V call is TRBV2, the J call TRBJ1-2; 12 positions match TRBD1. Germline values: CDR1 SNHLY, CDR2 FYNNEI. J lost 8 bases, V lost 6 bases, and 10 bases had no gene match. CDR3 size: 15 residues. CDR3 nucleotides: TGTGCCAGCAGGACTGGGGACAGGGGGCGCCGGGGCTACACCTTC. Translating gives CASRTGDRGRRGYTF.

V is TRBV5-1 and J is TRBJ1-3, with TRBD1 identical over 7 bases. The CDR3 covers 14 residues. Per germline, CDR1 SGHRS and CDR2 YFSETQ. The V segment lost 4 bases and the J segment 4 bases; nucleotides outside the gene matches: 5. CDR3 in DNA: TGCGCCAGCAGCAGTCAGACAGGGGGAAACACCATATATTTT. Protein product: CASSSQTGGNTIYF.

The chain combines TRBV5-1 with TRBJ2-7, with 14 bases that match TRBD2. Germline V gene data show CDR1 as SGHRS and CDR2 as YFSETQ. The V and J ends lost 4 bases and 6 bases, in that order; junction bases with no gene match: 9. The CDR3 is made up of 16 amino acids. The CDR3 protein is CASSPGTSGGGSEQYF. The CDR3 nucleotides read TGCGCCAGCAGCCCGGGGACTAGCGGGGGCGGAAGCGAGCAGTACTTC.

The chain links TRBV5-6 to TRBJ1-5, with D perhaps matching TRBD1 (5 bases). The germline V gene has CDR1 SGHDT and CDR2 YYEEEE. Trimming took off 3 bases at V and 4 bases at J, with 11 bases between the two ends. The CDR3 length is 14 residues. CDR3 nucleotides: TGTGCCAGCAGCTCTATGGCAGGGAATCAGCCCCAGCATTTT. The encoded protein is CASSSMAGNQPQHF.

This clone was seen just once. The chain combines TRBV30 with TRBJ1-2, with 7 bases that match TRBD1. With 2 bases clipped from V and 2 bases from J, the junction kept 5 bases outside the gene matches. This CDR3 is 14 amino acids long. Germline V gene data show CDR1 as GTSNPN and CDR2 as SVGIG (reference sequence). The CDR3 spells CAWSYRQGNYGYTF. Written as DNA, the CDR3 is TGTGCCTGGAGTTACCGACAGGGCAACTATGGCTACACCTTC.

The V call is TRBV13, the J call TRBJ1-6; the match to TRBD1 covers 8 bases. Germline V gene sequence: CDR1 PRHDT, CDR2 FYEKMQ (reference sequence). V trimming: 5 bases; J trimming: 7 bases; junction bases outside the gene matches: 13. The CDR3 is 17 residues long. CDR3 DNA sequence: TGTGCCAGCAGCGCAACAAGATTAACAGGGGGGAATTCACCCCTCCACTTT. Protein sequence: CASSATRLTGGNSPLHF.

The rearrangement uses TRBV27 and TRBJ1-1; D is perhaps TRBD1 (5 bases). Trimming took 0 bases from V and 1 from J, leaving 12 bases between them. The CDR3 totals 16 residues. Per the germline V gene, CDR1 is MNHEY and CDR2 is SMNVEV (reference sequence). The CDR3 DNA reads TGTGCCAGCAGTTTATCCCGGACACGGACGAACACTGAAGCTTTCTTT. It specifies CASSLSRTRTNTEAFF.

This sequence joins TRBV20-1 and TRBJ1-5; D gene ambiguous. There are 16 residues in the CDR3. V was shortened by 3 bases and J by 0 bases, with 15 bases between the two germline ends. Germline CDR1 is DFQATT and CDR2 is SNEGSKA (reference sequence). Here the CDR3 DNA reads TGCAGTGCTAGTGCCCTTGAGGGTTATAGCAATCAGCCCCAGCATTTT. Translation gives CSASALEGYSNQPQHF.

This chain uses TRBV10-2 with TRBJ2-1, with 9 bases aligning to TRBD2. CDR1 WSHSY and CDR2 SAAADI come from the germline V gene. J gave up 9 bases and V 5 bases, and 8 bases lay outside the gene matches. This CDR3 comprises 14 residues. CDR3 region: CASSQGTSRSEQFF. The CDR3 nucleotides read TGCGCCAGCAGTCAAGGGACTAGCCGCAGTGAGCAGTTCTTC.

Comment on this clone: This CDR3 is also generated by other DNA sequences in the sample. CDR3 DNA sequence: TGTGCCAGCAGCCGGGACAGGAGCTCCTACGAGCAGTACTTC. The encoded protein is CASSRDRSSYEQYF. The chain combines TRBV27 with TRBJ2-7, with 8 bases lining up with TRBD1. This CDR3 is 14 amino acids long. With 6 bases clipped from V and 0 bases from J, the junction kept 4 bases outside the gene matches. Germline loops: CDR1 MNHEY, CDR2 SMNVEV (reference sequence).